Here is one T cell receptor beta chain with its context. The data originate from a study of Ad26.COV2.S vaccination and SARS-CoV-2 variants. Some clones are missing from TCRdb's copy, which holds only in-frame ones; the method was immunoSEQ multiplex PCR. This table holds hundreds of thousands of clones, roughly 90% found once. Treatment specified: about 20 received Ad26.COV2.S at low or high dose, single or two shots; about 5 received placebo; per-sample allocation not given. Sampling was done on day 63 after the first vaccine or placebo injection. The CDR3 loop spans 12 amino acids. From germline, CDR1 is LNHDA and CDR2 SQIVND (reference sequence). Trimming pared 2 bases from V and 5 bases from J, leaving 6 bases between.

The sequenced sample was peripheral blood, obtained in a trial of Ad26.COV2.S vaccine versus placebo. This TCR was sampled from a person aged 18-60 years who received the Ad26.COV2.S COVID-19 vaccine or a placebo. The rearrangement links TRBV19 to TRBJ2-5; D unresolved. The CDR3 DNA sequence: TGTGCCAGTAGTATATTCGGGGAGACCCAGTACTTC. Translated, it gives CASSIFGETQYF.